Listed below are T cell receptor beta chains from one sample, sequenced in a study of read filtering for tumor transcriptome and immune sequencing. One entry per CDR3 protein results from TCRdb running MiXCR on the reads. Seen here are 50,000 or so distinct CDR3 sequences, roughly 19% observed once, and the top ten hold 15%. The sequenced sample consisted of a population of CD138-negative cells sorted from bone marrow. The receptors were gathered from a donor aged 40 or over with multiple myeloma. Each CDR3 is given with its conserved first and last residue. Fields, in order: J gene, V gene, D gene, clone size, CDR3 DNA, CDR3 protein. The D gene is left open where the match is weak. A clone size is listed for some rows: how often the clone was seen (once, few, many), or a class if it is expanded.

TRBJ1-5,TRBV19,-,-,TGTGCCAGTAGTATTGACTCGGCTGTCCCTAGCAATCAGCCCCAGCATTTT,CASSIDSAVPSNQPQHF
TRBJ2-1,TRBV7-9,-,many,TGTGCCAGCAGCTTAGCGGGGAGCTCCTACAATGAGCGGTTCTTC,CASSLAGSSYNERFF
TRBJ2-5,TRBV19,-,few,TGTGCCAGTAGTATTCGTCAGAGGGCGATGCGGCAAGAGACCCAGTACTTC,CASSIRQRAMRQETQYF
TRBJ2-3,TRBV7-8,TRBD1,-,TGTGCCAGCAGCTCGGACAGGATTACAGATACGCAGTATTTT,CASSSDRITDTQYF
TRBJ1-5,TRBV30,TRBD1,few,TGTGCCTGGATGGGGTCAGGGGGCAGCAATCAGCCCCAGCATTTT,CAWMGSGGSNQPQHF
TRBJ2-1,TRBV24-1,-,-,TGTGTCACCAGTGATCTACGGACTTACAATGAGCAGTTCTTC,CVTSDLRTYNEQFF
TRBJ2-1,TRBV5-1,-,many,TGCGCCAGCAGCTTGCACCGCGGCTCCTACAATGAGCAGTTCTTC,CASSLHRGSYNEQFF
TRBJ2-3,TRBV4-1,TRBD2,many,TGCGCCAGCAGCCTCCGGACTAGCGGGAGGGCAGATACGCAGTATTTT,CASSLRTSGRADTQYF
TRBJ2-1,TRBV12-3/TRBV12-4,-,many,TGTGCCAGCAGCCAGACCCCGCCGGTCGTCAATGAGCAGTTCTTC,CASSQTPPVVNEQFF
TRBJ2-2,TRBV30,TRBD2,many,TGTGCCTGGAGTGGCCGGAGCGGGAACTCCGGGGAGCTGTTTTTT,CAWSGRSGNSGELFF
TRBJ2-1,TRBV7-2,-,many,TGTGCCAGCAGCTTAGACCCCTGGGGCTCCTACAATGAGCAGTTCTTC,CASSLDPWGSYNEQFF
TRBJ2-1,TRBV12-3/TRBV12-4,-,many,TGTGCCAGCAGTTTAAAGCGTCTAGGCGAGCAGTTCTTC,CASSLKRLGEQFF
TRBJ2-1,TRBV12-3/TRBV12-4,-,many,TGTGCCTCCCAACCGGGGGACAAGTACAATGAGCAGTTCTTC,CASQPGDKYNEQFF
TRBJ2-2,TRBV12-3/TRBV12-4,TRBD1,many,TGTGCCAGCAGGTTCCGACAGGGAAACACCGGGGAGCTGTTTTTT,CASRFRQGNTGELFF
TRBJ1-1,TRBV6-5,-,many,TGTGCCAGCAGTAGACATACTGAAGCTTTCTTT,CASSRHTEAFF
TRBJ2-1,TRBV24-1,TRBD2,many,TGTGCCACCAGTGATTTCAGCGGGAGGGCGGATGAGCAGTTCTTC,CATSDFSGRADEQFF
TRBJ2-1,TRBV7-9,-,many,TGTGCCAGCAGCTTAGCGGTAGTTAACAATGAGCAGTTCTTC,CASSLAVVNNEQFF
TRBJ2-1,TRBV18,TRBD1,-,TGTGCCAGCTCACGTGGACAGGGAGAACTAGCTGAGCAGTTCTTC,CASSRGQGELAEQFF
TRBJ2-4,TRBV12-3/TRBV12-4,-,many,TGTGCCAGCAGTTTAACAGGGCACATTCAGTACTTC,CASSLTGHIQYF
TRBJ2-3,TRBV10-3,TRBD1,many,TGTGCCATCAGTGAGTCGGCGACGCAGGGGGCAGATACGCAGTATTTT,CAISESATQGADTQYF
TRBJ1-1,TRBV5-1,TRBD1,many,TGTGCCAGCAGCAGGACAGGGAACACTGAAGCTTTCTTT,CASSRTGNTEAFF
TRBJ2-5,TRBV19,-,many,TGTGCCAGTAGCCTCAAGGGGGACCAAGAGACCCAGTACTTC,CASSLKGDQETQYF
TRBJ2-1,TRBV11-2,TRBD2,few,TGTGCCAGTGGGGACTATTTATTCTTC,CASGDYLFF